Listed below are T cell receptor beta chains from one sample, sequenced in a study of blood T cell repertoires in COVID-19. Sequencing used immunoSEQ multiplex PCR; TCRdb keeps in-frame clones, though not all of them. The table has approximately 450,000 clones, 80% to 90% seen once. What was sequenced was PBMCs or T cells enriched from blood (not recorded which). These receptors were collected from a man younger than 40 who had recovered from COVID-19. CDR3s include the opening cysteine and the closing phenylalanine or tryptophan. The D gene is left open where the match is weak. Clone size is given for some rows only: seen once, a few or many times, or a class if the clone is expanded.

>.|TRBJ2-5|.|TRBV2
TGTGCCAGCAGTGGTTGGGGGCTAGAGACCCAGTACTTC
CASSGWGLETQYF
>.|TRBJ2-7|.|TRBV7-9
TGTGCCAGCAGCTTCGCAGTCGGGAACGAGCAGTACTTC
CASSFAVGNEQYF
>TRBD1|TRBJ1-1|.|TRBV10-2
TGCGCCAGCAGTGACCGCGGAACAGGGGCTGAAGCTTTCTTT
CASSDRGTGAEAFF
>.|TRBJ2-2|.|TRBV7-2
TGTGCCAGCAGCCCGACAGCCGCGAACACCGGGGAGCTGTTTTTT
CASSPTAANTGELFF
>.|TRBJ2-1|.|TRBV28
TGTGCCAGCAGTTTGCTTCGGAATGAGCAGTTCTTC
CASSLLRNEQFF
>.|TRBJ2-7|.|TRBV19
TGTGCCAGTAGGGACCCCGGCAGGGCGAACGAGCAGTACTTC
CASRDPGRANEQYF
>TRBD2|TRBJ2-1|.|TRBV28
TGTGCCAGCAGTGCCCGACTAGCGGGAAGCTCCTACAATGAGCAGTTCTTC
CASSARLAGSSYNEQFF
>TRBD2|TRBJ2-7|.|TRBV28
TGTGCCAGCAGTTTATCGGGGGGGACCTCCTACGAGCAGTACTTC
CASSLSGGTSYEQYF
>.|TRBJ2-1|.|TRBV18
TGTGCCAGCTCTATAGCAAATGAGCAGTTCTTC
CASSIANEQFF
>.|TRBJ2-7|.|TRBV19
TGTGCCAGTAGTATATCGGGGTCCACCTACGAGCAGTACTTC
CASSISGSTYEQYF
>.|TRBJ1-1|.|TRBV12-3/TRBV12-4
TGTGCCAGCTGTCAGGGTATGAACACTGAAGCTTTCTTT
CASCQGMNTEAFF
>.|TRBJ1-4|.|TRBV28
TGTGCCAGCAGTTTAGACGACAGGCATAATGAAAAACTGTTTTTT
CASSLDDRHNEKLFF
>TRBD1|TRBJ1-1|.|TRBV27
TGTGCCAGCAGTTTTTCAGACTACAGGGGGCGGGACACTGAAGCTTTCTTT
CASSFSDYRGRDTEAFF
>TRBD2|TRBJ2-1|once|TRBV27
TGTGCCAGCAGTAAACGACTAGCGGACACCCTTCCCCATGAGCAGTTCTTC
CASSKRLADTLPHEQFF
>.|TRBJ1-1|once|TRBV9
TGTGCCAGCAGCAAAGGCGGGGCAGCCAGTGAAGCTTTCTTT
CASSKGGAASEAFF
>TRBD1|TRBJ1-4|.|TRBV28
TGTGCCAGCAGTTATACCGCCGGGACAGGGGGTAACTATGAAAAACTGTTTTTT
CASSYTAGTGGNYEKLFF
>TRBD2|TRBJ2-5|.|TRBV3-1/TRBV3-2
TGTGCCAGCAGCCAAGATTTTAGAGCTAGCGGGACCTTCGAGACCCAGTACTTC
CASSQDFRASGTFETQYF
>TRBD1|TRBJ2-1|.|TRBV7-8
TGTGCCAGCAGCTTAATGATCCGGGACAGGGAACCCAATGAGCAGTTCTTC
CASSLMIRDREPNEQFF
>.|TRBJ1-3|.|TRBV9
TGTGCCAGCAGCCCCTCGGGACAAATCTCCGGAAACACCATATATTTT
CASSPSGQISGNTIYF
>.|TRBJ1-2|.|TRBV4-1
TGCGCCAGCAGCCAAAGCGCGCAGGGCCTAAATGGCTACACCTTC
CASSQSAQGLNGYTF
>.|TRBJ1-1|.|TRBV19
TGTGCCAGTAGGGTGGGCTTGAACACTGAAGCTTTCTTT
CASRVGLNTEAFF
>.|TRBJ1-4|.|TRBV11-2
TGTGCCAGCAGCGCTCGTCGAGGGACGGAGGGTAATGAAAAACTGTTTTTT
CASSARRGTEGNEKLFF
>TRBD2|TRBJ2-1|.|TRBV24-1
TGTGCCACCAGCGATACCGGACTAGCGCTGAATGAGCAGTTCTTC
CATSDTGLALNEQFF
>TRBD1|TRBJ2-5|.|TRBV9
TGTGCCAGCAGCGTCTGGGACAGCCCGGGGGAGACCCAGTACTTC
CASSVWDSPGETQYF
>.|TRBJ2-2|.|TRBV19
TGTGCCACCGAACAGGGACCCCGCACCGGGGAGCTGTTTTTT
CATEQGPRTGELFF
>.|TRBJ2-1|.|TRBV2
TGTGCCAGCAGTCCTCGACAGGACTACAATGAGCAGTTCTTC
CASSPRQDYNEQFF
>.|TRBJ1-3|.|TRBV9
TGTGCCAGCAGCGATCGACAGGACTTCTCTGGAAACACCATATATTTT
CASSDRQDFSGNTIYF
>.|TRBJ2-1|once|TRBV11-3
TGTGCCAGCAGCTTAATCCCAAACAATGAGCAGTTCTTC
CASSLIPNNEQFF
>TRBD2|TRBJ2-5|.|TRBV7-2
TGTGCCAGCAGCTTTTATAGCGGGAGCGGAGAGACCCAGTACTTC
CASSFYSGSGETQYF
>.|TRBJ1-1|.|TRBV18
TGTGCCAGCTCTCCACTCGACAGGATTAAGACTGAAGCTTTCTTT
CASSPLDRIKTEAFF
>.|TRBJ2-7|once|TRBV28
TGTGCCAGCAGTTTGGTGCAAAGCGGCGAGCAGTACTTC
CASSLVQSGEQYF
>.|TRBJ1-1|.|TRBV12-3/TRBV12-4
TGTGCCAGCAGTTCAAAGTCGGACACTGAAGCTTTCTTT
CASSSKSDTEAFF
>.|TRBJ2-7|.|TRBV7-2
TGTGCCAGCAGCTCCACGCCAGGCGGATCCCAGGGCGAGCAGTACTTC
CASSSTPGGSQGEQYF
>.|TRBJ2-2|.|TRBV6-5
TGTGCCAGCAGTAGAGGGGGTGACGGGGAGCTGTTTTTT
CASSRGGDGELFF
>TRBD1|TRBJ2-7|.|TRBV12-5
TGTGCTAGTGGTTTGGTTGGGACAGGGCCAGCCTACGAGCAGTACTTC
CASGLVGTGPAYEQYF
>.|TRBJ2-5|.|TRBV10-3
TGTGCCATCAGTGAGTCGACTCCAGAGACCCAGTACTTC
CAISESTPETQYF
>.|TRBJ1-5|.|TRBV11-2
TGTGCCAGCAGCTTAGATGTTGGGGGGGTTCAGCCCCAGCATTTT
CASSLDVGGVQPQHF
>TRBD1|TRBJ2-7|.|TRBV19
TGTGCCAGTAGTATTCGGGACAGCCGGTTTTACGAGCAGTACTTC
CASSIRDSRFYEQYF
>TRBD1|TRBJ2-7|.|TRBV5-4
TGTGCCAGCAGCTCGGGACAGGGCCTAACCTACGAGCAGTACTTC
CASSSGQGLTYEQYF
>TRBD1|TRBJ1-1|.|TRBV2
TGTGCCAGCAGCGGACAGGGGGCATTCACTGAAGCTTTCTTT
CASSGQGAFTEAFF
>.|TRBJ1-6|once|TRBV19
TGTGCCAGTTCCAGGGCAATGACACAACCAAGCAATTCACCCCTCCACTTT
CASSRAMTQPSNSPLHF
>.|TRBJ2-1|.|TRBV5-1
TGCGCCAGCAGCTTGGGGGGAGGAGACAATGAGCAGTTCTTC
CASSLGGGDNEQFF
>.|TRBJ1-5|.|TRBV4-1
TGCGCCAGCAGCCAAGATCTCTATCAGCCCCAGCATTTT
CASSQDLYQPQHF
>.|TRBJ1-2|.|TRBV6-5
TGTGCCAGCAGTTACTCGGGAGCGACGCCCGATGGCTACACCTTC
CASSYSGATPDGYTF
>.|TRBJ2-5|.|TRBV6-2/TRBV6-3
TGTGCCAGCAGTCCCGGTGGGACCCAGTACTTC
CASSPGGTQYF